Described below is a single T cell receptor beta chain sequence and its context. Libraries were prepared by immunoSEQ multiplex PCR; TCRdb keeps only in-frame clonotypes and omits some of them. The profile covers around 14,000 clones, with about two thirds appearing a single time and 3.2% taken by the ten largest. This sample was taken from a study of neoadjuvant anti-PD-1 for oral cavity cancer. The CDR3 has 17 residues. The V gene's germline CDR1 is SGHNT and CDR2 YYREEE (reference sequence). Trimming cost V 7 bases and J 2 bases; bases outside gene matches: 13. The time point: after neoadjuvant nivolumab, at surgical resection.

This sequence originates from a person aged 40-85 years with oral cavity squamous cell carcinoma. The sequencing here drew on PBMCs, taken after nivolumab (anti-PD-1) treatment. This chain uses TRBV5-4 with TRBJ2-3, with 10 bases aligning to TRBD2. The CDR3 sequence is CASLPPGLAGATDTQYF. For the CDR3, the DNA is TGTGCCAGCCTCCCACCGGGGCTAGCGGGAGCCACAGATACGCAGTATTTT.